The entry below describes one T cell receptor (beta chain). The sample belongs to a study of blood T cell repertoires in COVID-19. In the study overall: Italy, Spain and the United States were the sources of the convalescent and acute COVID-19 samples.

Libraries were prepared by immunoSEQ multiplex PCR; TCRdb keeps only in-frame clonotypes and omits some of them. The top ten hold roughly 16% of the sample, which has roughly 76,000 clones, around 82% seen once. The CDR3 is 15 residues long. CDR1 MNHNS and CDR2 SASEGT come from the germline V gene. Unmatched junction bases numbered 2, after V lost 2 bases and J lost 4 bases. Sample: peripheral blood. This clonotype was sampled from a human donor in a cohort sampled during active COVID-19. The rearrangement joins TRBV6-1 to TRBJ2-2, with TRBD2 identical over 9 bases. The CDR3 loop is CASSELAGFTGELFF. The CDR3 nucleotides read TGTGCCAGCAGTGAACTAGCGGGATTCACCGGGGAGCTGTTTTTT.